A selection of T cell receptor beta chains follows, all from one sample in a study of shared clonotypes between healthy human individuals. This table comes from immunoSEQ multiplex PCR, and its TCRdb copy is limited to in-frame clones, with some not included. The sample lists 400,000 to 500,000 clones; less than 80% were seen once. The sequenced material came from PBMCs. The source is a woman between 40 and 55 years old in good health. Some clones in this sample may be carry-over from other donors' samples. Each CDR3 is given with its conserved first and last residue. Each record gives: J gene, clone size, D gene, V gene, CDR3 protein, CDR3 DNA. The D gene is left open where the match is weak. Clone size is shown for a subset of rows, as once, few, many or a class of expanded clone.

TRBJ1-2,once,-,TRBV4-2,CASSQDFGRPYGYTF,TGTGCCAGCAGCCAAGATTTCGGGCGTCCCTATGGCTACACCTTC
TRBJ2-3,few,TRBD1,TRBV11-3,CASSPGQATDTQYF,TGTGCCAGCAGCCCGGGACAGGCGACAGATACGCAGTATTTT
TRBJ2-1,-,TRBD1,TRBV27,CASSQGQSSYNEQFF,TGTGCCAGCAGTCAGGGACAGAGCTCCTACAATGAGCAGTTCTTC
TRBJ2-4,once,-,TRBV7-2,CASSLVGGRENIQYF,TGTGCCAGCAGCTTAGTCGGGGGGCGAGAAAACATTCAGTACTTC
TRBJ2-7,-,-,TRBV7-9,CASSHTSTGSYEQYF,TGTGCCAGCAGTCACACTAGTACAGGCTCCTACGAGCAGTACTTC
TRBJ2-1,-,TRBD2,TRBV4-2,CASSPGGGRATNEQFF,TGTGCCAGCAGCCCCGGGGGCGGGAGGGCGACAAATGAGCAGTTCTTC
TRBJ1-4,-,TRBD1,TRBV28,CASSLSGGTNEKLFF,TGTGCCAGCAGTTTGTCAGGGGGCACTAATGAAAAACTGTTTTTT
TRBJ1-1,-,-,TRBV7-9,CASSLSDNTEAFF,TGTGCCAGCAGCTTAAGTGATAACACTGAAGCTTTCTTT
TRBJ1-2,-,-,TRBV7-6,CASSLWGNGYTF,TGTGCCAGCAGCTTATGGGGTAATGGCTACACCTTC
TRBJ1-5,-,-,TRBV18,CASSPEQVVNQPQHF,TGTGCCAGCTCACCGGAACAGGTCGTCAATCAGCCCCAGCATTTT
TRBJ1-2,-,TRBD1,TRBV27,CASSPRTGEGYTF,TGTGCCAGCAGTCCCAGGACAGGGGAGGGCTACACCTTC
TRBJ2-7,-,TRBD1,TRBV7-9,CASSRQGDTYEQYF,TGTGCCAGCAGCCGTCAGGGGGATACCTACGAGCAGTACTTC
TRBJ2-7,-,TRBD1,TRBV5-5,CASSLTSTGAEQYF,TGTGCCAGCAGCTTGACATCGACAGGGGCCGAGCAGTACTTC
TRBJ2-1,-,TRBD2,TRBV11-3,CASSNPSRGGNEQFF,TGTGCCAGCAGCAACCCATCGCGCGGGGGCAATGAGCAGTTCTTC
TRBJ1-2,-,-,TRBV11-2,CASSLAGPGGYTF,TGTGCCAGCAGCTTAGCGGGGCCGGGGGGCTACACCTTC
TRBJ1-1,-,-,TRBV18,CASSQGVGTEAFF,TGTGCCAGCTCACAGGGGGTCGGAACTGAAGCTTTCTTT
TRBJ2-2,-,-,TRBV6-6,CASSLRRGTNTGELFF,TGTGCCAGCAGCCTCAGGAGGGGTACCAACACCGGGGAGCTGTTTTTT
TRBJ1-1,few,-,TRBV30,CAQYRDLNTEAFF,TGTGCCCAGTACAGGGACCTGAACACTGAAGCTTTCTTT
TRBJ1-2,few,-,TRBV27,CASSPRAYGYTF,TGTGCCAGCAGTCCCAGGGCCTATGGCTACACCTTC
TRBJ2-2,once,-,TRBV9,CASSVRGTGELFF,TGTGCCAGCAGCGTTAGGGGCACCGGGGAGCTGTTTTTT
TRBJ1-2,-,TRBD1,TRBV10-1,CATPDRDYGYTF,TGCGCCACTCCGGACAGGGACTATGGCTACACCTTC
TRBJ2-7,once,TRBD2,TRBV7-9,CASGRTSGYEQYF,TGTGCCAGCGGTCGGACTAGCGGTTACGAGCAGTACTTC
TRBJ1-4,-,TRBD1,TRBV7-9,CASSLVGRGDEKLFF,TGTGCCAGCAGCTTAGTCGGCAGGGGGGATGAAAAACTGTTTTTT
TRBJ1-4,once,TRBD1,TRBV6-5,CASGRGLTNEKLFF,TGTGCCAGCGGAAGGGGGCTGACTAATGAAAAACTGTTTTTT
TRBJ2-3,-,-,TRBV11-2,CASSLVVDTQYF,TGTGCCAGCAGCTTAGTTGTAGATACGCAGTATTTT
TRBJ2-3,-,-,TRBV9,CASGTGLADTQYF,TGTGCCAGCGGAACAGGGTTGGCGGATACGCAGTATTTT
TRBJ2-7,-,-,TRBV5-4,CASSLDWTLTDEQYF,TGTGCCAGCAGCTTGGATTGGACACTGACCGACGAGCAGTACTTC
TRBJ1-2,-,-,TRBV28,CASSLPIGHYYGYTF,TGTGCCAGCAGTCTCCCGATCGGACACTACTATGGCTACACCTTC
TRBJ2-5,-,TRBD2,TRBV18,CASSPTGLAEETQYF,TGTGCCAGCTCACCGACGGGACTAGCGGAAGAGACCCAGTACTTC
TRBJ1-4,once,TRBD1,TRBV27,CASSDRGREKLFF,TGTGCCAGCAGTGACAGGGGGCGTGAAAAACTGTTTTTT
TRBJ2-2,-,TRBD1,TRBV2,CASSETGTTGELFF,TGTGCCAGCAGTGAGACAGGGACCACCGGGGAGCTGTTTTTT
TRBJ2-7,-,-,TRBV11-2,CASSLDSTGVYEQYF,TGTGCCAGCAGCTTAGATTCGACGGGAGTCTACGAGCAGTACTTC